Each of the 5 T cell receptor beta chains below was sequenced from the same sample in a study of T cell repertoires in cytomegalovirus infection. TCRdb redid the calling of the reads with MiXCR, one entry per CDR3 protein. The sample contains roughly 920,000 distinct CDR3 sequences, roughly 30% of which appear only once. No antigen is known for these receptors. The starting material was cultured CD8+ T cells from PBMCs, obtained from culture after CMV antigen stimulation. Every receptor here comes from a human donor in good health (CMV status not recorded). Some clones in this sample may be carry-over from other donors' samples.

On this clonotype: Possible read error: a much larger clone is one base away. CDR3 in amino acids: CASSLERTGPLEAFF. The CDR3 bases are TGTGCCAGCAGCTTAGAGAGGACGGGGCCGCTGGAAGCTTTCTTT. The chain is built from TRBV7-6 and TRBJ1-1; maybe TRBD1 (5 bases). The V end lost 1 base, the J end lost 8 bases, and 17 bases lay between the germline ends. Per the germline V gene, CDR1 is SGHVS and CDR2 is FNYEAQ. This CDR3 has 15 residues.

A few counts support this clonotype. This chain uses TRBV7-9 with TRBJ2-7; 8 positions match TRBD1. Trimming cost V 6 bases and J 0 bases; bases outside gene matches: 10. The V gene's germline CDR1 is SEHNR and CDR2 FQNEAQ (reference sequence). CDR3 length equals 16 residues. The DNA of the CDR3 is TGTGCCAGCAGTTCGACAGGGGCCCCGCGCTCCTACGAGCAGTACGTC. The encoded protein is CASSSTGAPRSYEQYV.

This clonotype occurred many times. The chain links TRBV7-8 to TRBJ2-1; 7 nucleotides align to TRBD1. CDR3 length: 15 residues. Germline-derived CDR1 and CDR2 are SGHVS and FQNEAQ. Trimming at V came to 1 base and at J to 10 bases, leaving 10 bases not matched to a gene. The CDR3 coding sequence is TGTGCCAGCAGCTTAGTGACAGGGCCCGGATTAGAGCAGTTCTTC. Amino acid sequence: CASSLVTGPGLEQFF. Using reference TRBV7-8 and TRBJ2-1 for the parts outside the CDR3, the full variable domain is GAGVSQSPRYKVAKRGQDVALRCDPISGHVSLFWYQQALGQGPEFLTYFQNEAQLDKSGLPSDRFFAERPEGSVSTLKIQRTQQEDSAVYLCASSLVTGPGLEQFFGPGTRLTVL.

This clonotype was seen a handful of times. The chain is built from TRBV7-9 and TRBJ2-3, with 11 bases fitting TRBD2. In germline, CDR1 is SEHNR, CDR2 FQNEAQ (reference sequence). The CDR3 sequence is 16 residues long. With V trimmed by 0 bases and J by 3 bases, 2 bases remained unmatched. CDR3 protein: CASSLAGLADTDTQYF. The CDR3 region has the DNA TGTGCCAGCAGCTTAGCGGGACTAGCGGATACAGATACGCAGTATTTT.

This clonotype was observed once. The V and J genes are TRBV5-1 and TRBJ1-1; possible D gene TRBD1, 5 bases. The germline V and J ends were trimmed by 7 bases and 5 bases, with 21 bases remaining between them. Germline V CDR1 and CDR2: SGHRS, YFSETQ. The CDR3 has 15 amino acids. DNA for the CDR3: TGCGCCAGCCAAACATTTACAGGAGAGGGGACTGAAGCTTTCTTT. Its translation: CASQTFTGEGTEAFF.